This TCR beta chain emerged from a study of OX40 agonist ivuxolimab in advanced cancers. Looking at the study overall: The patients received agonistic anti-OX40 (CD134) antibody ivuxolimab. Patients with hepatocellular carcinoma, melanoma, renal cell or head and neck cancer made up the dose-escalation patients.

Libraries were prepared by immunoSEQ multiplex PCR; TCRdb keeps only in-frame clonotypes and omits some of them. This repertoire shows over 80,000 clones, around 85% found once; its top ten account for more than 5.5%. The cohort excluded patients with autoimmune disease history or systemic immunosuppression. Baseline, cycle 4 day 1, and cycle 7 day 1 were the blood sampling points. Sequencing was performed on CD4+ or CD8+ T cells sorted from blood, taken in a trial of the OX40 agonist ivuxolimab. The sequence derives from an adult with an advanced solid tumor such as melanoma, head and neck, liver or kidney cancer.

For the CDR3, the DNA is TGTGCCAGCTCACGGGACGGTCTAGCCAAAAACATTCAGTACTTC. This encodes CASSRDGLAKNIQYF. The chain has TRBV18 and TRBJ2-4; D is tentatively TRBD1 or TRBD2 (5 bases each). V lost 4 bases and J lost 0, with 10 bases in between. This CDR3 has 15 residues. The germline gives CDR1 KGHSH, CDR2 LQKENI.